This entry concerns a single TCR beta chain. Assay used: immunoSEQ multiplex PCR; TCRdb lists only in-frame clones, some missing. The repertoire consists of approximately 730,000 clones, with 80% to 90% occurring once and the leading ten covering about 0.0098%. The data derive from a study of shared T cell receptors in the human thymus. The data also belong to a second study, concerning human thymus T cells. That study reports: The thymus tissue came from resections taken during corrective heart surgery. In thymic and blood repertoires alike, V and J usage looked biased. Thymic repertoires from unrelated individuals overlapped highly, related research reported.

The sequenced sample consisted of thymocytes. The TCR comes from a girl less than two years old with a congenital heart defect.

The CDR3 reads CASSGDGGAKDTQYF. In DNA form, the CDR3 reads TGTGCCAGCAGTGGTGACGGGGGGGCTAAAGATACGCAGTATTTT. This chain uses TRBV2 with TRBJ2-3; TRBD2 aligns across 8 bases. J was trimmed by 5 bases and V by 4 bases; bases with no gene match: 8. Germline assignment: CDR1 SNHLY and CDR2 FYNNEI. This CDR3 is 15 amino acids long.